The present TCR beta chain was sequenced within a study of early T cells in non-severe SARS-CoV-2 infection. This clonotype was recorded many times. TCRdb passed the 5' RACE reads through MiXCR, listing each CDR3 protein once. The sample contains tens of thousands of distinct CDR3 sequences, 5.5% to 8% of which appear only once. CDR3 size: 12 residues. V lost 2 bases and J lost 2, with 6 bases in between. Germline V CDR1 and CDR2: SQVTM, ANQGSEA. This receptor was identified in an adult who was a healthcare worker with PCR-confirmed SARS-CoV-2 infection or an uninfected control (not recorded which). Sequenced: whole blood. The gene calls are TRBV29-1 and TRBJ2-5; D gene ambiguous. The CDR3 sequence is CSVETQQETQYF. The DNA of the CDR3 is TGCAGCGTTGAAACACAACAAGAGACCCAGTACTTC. Full variable domain (missing parts from reference TRBV29-1 and TRBJ2-5): SAVISQKPSRDICQRGTSLTIQCQVDSQVTMMFWYRQQPGQSLTLIATANQGSEATYESGFVIDKFPISRPNLTFSTLTVSNMSPEDSSIYLCSVETQQETQYFGPGTRLLVL.